This TCR beta chain was captured by sequencing in a study of cytomegalovirus exposure and HLA in healthy donors. Regarding the study as a whole: Published work reported that the classifier diagnosed cytomegalovirus status with high specificity and sensitivity. The study flagged some 170 TCR beta chains as cytomegalovirus-associated. The dataset shows that most TCR sequences were rare, while some public TCRs occurred in many donors.

Trimming cost V 1 base and J 3 bases; bases outside gene matches: 5. Per germline, CDR1 LNHNV and CDR2 YYDKDF (reference sequence). This CDR3 contains 16 residues. Clones were read by immunoSEQ multiplex PCR, and TCRdb kept only the in-frame ones, dropping some. Of 200,000 or so clones in the sample, under 95% were seen once. On this clone: Its antigen is unidentified.

The validation cohort, a group of 120 subjects, included the donors and was separate from the roughly 670-subject first cohort. The material sequenced was PBMCs. The receptor was isolated from a woman aged 18-30 years in good health and CMV-seronegative. The chain recombines TRBV15 with TRBJ2-7, with 11 bases that match TRBD2. The CDR3 sequence is CATSRALAGGFYEQYF. CDR3 bases: TGTGCCACCAGCAGAGCCCTAGCGGGAGGTTTCTACGAGCAGTACTTC.